The 5 T cell receptor beta chains given below trace back to one sample, sequenced in a study of T cell changes during pregnancy in multiple sclerosis (dated by TCRdb to the late 2010s). Library method: the immunoSEQ multiplex PCR assay. TCRdb holds this immuneACCESS table with in-frame rearrangements only. Some clones are missing; in checked studies, unresolved V genes explain under half, and the rest has no known cause. This sample gives around 52,000 clones in total; around 93% of them show up just once. The ten largest make up about 0.18% of the sample. The sample in question was CD4+ T cells from peripheral blood mononuclear cells, obtained after pregnancy. These receptors came from a female donor in good health, enrolled as a control in a pregnancy study.

CDR3 in amino acids: CASSLLGLYTGELFF. The CDR3 bases are TGCGCCAGCAGCCTTCTGGGCCTCTACACCGGGGAGCTGTTTTTT. The chain employs TRBV4-1 and TRBJ2-2; D not resolved. V lost 4 bases and J 3 bases, leaving 12 bases between the germline ends. The CDR3 contains 15 residues. The germline V gene encodes CDR1 MGHRA and CDR2 YSYEKL.

This sequence joins TRBV4-3 and TRBJ2-7, with a tentative D call TRBD2 (7 bases). The CDR3 contains 16 residues. Germline assignment: CDR1 LGHNA and CDR2 YSLEER. The V gene lost 0 bases and the J gene lost 5 bases, with 17 bases spanning the gap. DNA of the CDR3: TGCGCCAGCAGCCAAGATCAACAGGGAGGGTTCCACGAGCAGTACTTC. Translation gives CASSQDQQGGFHEQYF.

CDR3 residues: CASILYRGYTF. CDR3 DNA: TGTGCCAGCATCCTCTATCGCGGCTACACCTTC. V is TRBV2 and J is TRBJ1-2, with no clear D. The V and J ends lost 7 bases and 8 bases respectively, with 11 bases between them. The CDR3 has 11 amino acids. Germline CDR1 is SNHLY and CDR2 is FYNNEI. Filled out from reference TRBV2 and TRBJ1-2, the complete variable domain reads EPEVTQTPSHQVTQMGQEVILRCVPISNHLYFYWYRQILGQKVEFLVSFYNNEISEKSEIFDDQFSVERPDGSNFTLKIRSTKLEDSAMYFCASILYRGYTFGSGTRLTVV.

This clone was seen once. The genes are TRBV7-8 and TRBJ2-7; 11 nucleotides line up with TRBD2. V shed 7 bases and J 0 bases; nucleotides not matched to a gene: 5. The CDR3 has 15 amino acids. Per the germline V gene, CDR1 is SGHVS and CDR2 is FQNEAQ. The CDR3 bases are TGTGCCAGCATCCGTAGCGGGGGGGCCTCCTACGAGCAGTACTTC. Amino acid sequence: CASIRSGGASYEQYF.

The V call is TRBV19, the J call TRBJ1-6, with D uncertain. Between the trimmed V and J ends, which lost 3 bases and 3 bases, there was a span of 18 bases. The CDR3 has 18 residues. CDR1 is LNHDA and CDR2 is SQIVND in the germline V gene (reference sequence). This CDR3 reads CASSIFAGTFDYNSPLHF. Here the CDR3 DNA reads TGTGCCAGTAGTATTTTCGCGGGAACTTTCGACTATAATTCACCCCTCCACTTT.